This record covers a single T cell receptor (beta chain). The antigen is unknown. Combining a sample-barcoded 5' primer with a J-beta primer mix, a second PCR ran for about 6 to 12 cycles. One entry per CDR3 protein results from TCRdb running MiXCR on the 5' RACE reads. Of some 1,800,000 distinct CDR3 sequences listed, around 40% are singletons. Germline CDR1 is SGDLS and CDR2 is YYNGEE. The CDR3 is 15 amino acids. Trimming left V 4 bases short and J 5 bases short, with 16 bases between. The data were obtained in a study of blood T cells in healthy people across ages. Study conclusions and caveats: It was held that diversity estimates obtained from one million T cells represented underestimates. Expanded clonotype changes were possibly confounded by unknown donor CMV status. A roughly linear fall in TCR beta diversity per million T cells was seen with increasing age.

No fewer than 5.5 micrograms of total RNA were isolated from every sample. The specimen sequenced was blood. The rearrangement uses TRBV9 and TRBJ2-1; maybe TRBD2 (7 bases). This TCR was sampled from a human donor in good health. The CDR3 sequence: CASSSYVGGHNEQFF. DNA for the CDR3: TGTGCCAGCAGCTCCTACGTGGGGGGGCACAATGAGCAGTTCTTC.